These 13 T cell receptor beta chains originate from one sample sequenced in a study of shared clonotypes between healthy human individuals. Only in-frame clones appear in the TCRdb table, and some are missing; sequencing was by immunoSEQ multiplex PCR. The sample has approximately 1,500,000 clones, more than 95% seen once; the top ten hold 1.2%. Specimen: naive CD4+ T cells sorted from blood. Subset of the sample: CD45RA+ positively selected. The receptors were sampled from a man between 25 and 39 years old in good health.

This chain connects TRBV27 to TRBJ2-3; 12 bases agree with TRBD2. The germline gives CDR1 MNHEY, CDR2 SMNVEV (reference sequence). Trimming cost V 5 bases and J 4 bases; bases outside gene matches: 10. This CDR3 contains 17 residues. The CDR3 is CASSPPAGLAGPDTQYF. CDR3 sequence (DNA): TGTGCCAGCAGTCCACCAGCCGGACTAGCGGGACCAGATACGCAGTATTTT.

The J gene is TRBJ1-4, the V gene TRBV7-2; D gene ambiguous. The CDR3 has 15 residues. V was shortened by 6 bases and J by 5 bases, with 16 bases between the two germline ends. CDR1 SGHTA and CDR2 FQGNSA come from the germline V gene. CDR3 loop: CASSYLRGTNEKLFF. In nucleotides, the CDR3 is TGTGCCAGCAGTTACCTCCGGGGTACAAATGAAAAACTGTTTTTT.

The V and J genes are TRBV6-5 and TRBJ2-1; TRBD2 matches at 8 bases. Germline V gene sequence: CDR1 MNHEY, CDR2 SVGAGI. The junction had 6 bases not matched to a gene; V was cut back by 2 bases and J by 6 bases. The CDR3 is made up of 15 amino acids. In DNA, the CDR3 is TGTGCCAGCAGTTACGGGTCGGGAGGGGGCAATGAGCAGTTCTTC. This sequence encodes CASSYGSGGGNEQFF.

This rearrangement joins TRBV11-2 to TRBJ2-7; D gene uncertain. Per germline, CDR1 SGHAT and CDR2 FQNNGV. Trimming took off 2 bases at V and 2 bases at J, with 13 bases between the two ends. This CDR3 has 15 amino acids. The CDR3 loop is CASSLLKINTYEQYF. CDR3 sequence (DNA): TGTGCCAGCAGCTTACTCAAGATTAATACCTACGAGCAGTACTTC.

The V call is TRBV7-2, the J call TRBJ1-4; no clear D gene. This CDR3 is 14 amino acids long. V was pared by 5 bases and J by 5 bases, with 12 bases between. Germline lookup yields CDR1 SGHTA and CDR2 FQGNSA. CDR3 coding DNA: TGTGCCAGCAGCCCCCCGGGAACCAATGAAAAACTGTTTTTT. Translated, it gives CASSPPGTNEKLFF.

This chain joins TRBV10-3 and TRBJ2-7, with TRBD2 matching 9 bases. CDR1 is ENHRY and CDR2 is SYGVKD in the germline V gene. The CDR3 has 17 amino acids. J gave up 6 bases and V 3 bases, and 15 bases lay outside the gene matches. The CDR3 DNA follows: TGTGCCATCAGTGACTCCCCTTGGGTAGCGGGAGCCTCCGAGCAGTACTTC. It codes for CAISDSPWVAGASEQYF.

This chain uses TRBV7-9 with TRBJ2-3; 8 nucleotides agree with TRBD2. The germline V gene encodes CDR1 SEHNR and CDR2 FQNEAQ (reference sequence). Unmatched junction bases numbered 10, after V lost 5 bases and J lost 6 bases. The CDR3 is made up of 15 amino acids. CDR3 sequence: CASSQRAGEVDTQYF. DNA for the CDR3: TGTGCCAGCAGCCAAAGAGCGGGAGAGGTGGATACGCAGTATTTT.

V usage is TRBV6-5 and J usage is TRBJ2-4; D remains ambiguous. The V and J ends lost 6 bases and 7 bases respectively, with 10 bases between them. Germline values: CDR1 MNHEY, CDR2 SVGAGI. This CDR3 is built from 12 residues. For the CDR3, the DNA is TGTGCCAGCAGCCCTTCTATGAACATTCAGTACTTC. Translating gives CASSPSMNIQYF.

This chain uses TRBV11-2 with TRBJ2-3; D tentatively fits TRBD1 or TRBD2 (6 bases each). This CDR3 is 15 amino acids long. V lost 2 bases and J lost 2, with 11 bases in between. CDR1 SGHAT and CDR2 FQNNGV come from the germline V gene. The CDR3 DNA follows: TGTGCCAGCAGCTTAAAAGGGGGGAACACAGATACGCAGTATTTT. Protein sequence: CASSLKGGNTDTQYF.

The rearrangement uses TRBV19 and TRBJ2-2, with 7 nucleotides matching TRBD1. Trimming removed 4 bases from V and 4 bases from J; junction bases left unmatched: 12. The CDR3 length is 17 residues. Looked up from germline, CDR1 is LNHDA and CDR2 is SQIVND (reference sequence). The CDR3 protein is CASSTRPPGQFTGELFF. The CDR3 nucleotides are TGTGCCAGTAGTACCCGGCCCCCGGGACAGTTCACCGGGGAGCTGTTTTTT.

This rearrangement joins TRBV21-1 to TRBJ2-5; TRBD2, the D gene given by the table, was not confirmed from the DNA. TRBV21-1 is given as a pseudogene. There are 16 residues in the CDR3. The DNA for the CDR3 is TGTGCCAGCAGCAACAGGGAGGAGGGGTACCAAGAGACCCAGTACTTC. This sequence encodes CASSNREEGYQETQYF.

This sequence joins TRBV27 and TRBJ2-1, with 10 bases matching TRBD2. The CDR3 sequence is 15 residues long. Germline V gene lookup returns CDR1 MNHEY and CDR2 SMNVEV (reference sequence). V gave up 5 bases and J gave up 4 bases; unmatched junction bases: 5. CDR3 loop: CASSEGLAKYNEQFF. The CDR3, as DNA: TGTGCCAGCAGTGAGGGACTAGCGAAATACAATGAGCAGTTCTTC.

Remarks on this clone: The sample has other DNA sequences that encode this CDR3 too. The rearrangement joins TRBV6-5 to TRBJ1-3, with D possibly matching TRBD1 (6 bases). Trimming removed 1 base at V and 3 bases at J, with 10 bases between. Germline CDR1 is MNHEY and CDR2 is SVGAGI. The CDR3 totals 15 residues. The CDR3 coding sequence is TGTGCCAGCAGTTACTTAGGGGGAAGTGGAAACACCATATATTTT. Translating gives CASSYLGGSGNTIYF.